Below, 20 T cell receptor beta chains from the same sample are listed, as sequenced in a study of T cell changes during pregnancy in multiple sclerosis. TCRdb's copy holds only in-frame clones and misses some; the assay was immunoSEQ multiplex PCR. The sample carries about 42,000 clones, about nine tenths recorded once. The sample consisted of CD4+ T cells from peripheral blood mononuclear cells, taken after pregnancy. The receptors come from a female donor in good health, enrolled as a control in a pregnancy study.

The rearrangement links TRBV2 to TRBJ2-3, with 12 bases that match TRBD2. This CDR3 spans 16 amino acids. With V trimmed by 10 bases and J by 2 bases, 10 bases remained unmatched. Germline CDR1 is SNHLY and CDR2 is FYNNEI. CDR3: CATTETSGGNTDTQYF. Written as DNA, the CDR3 is TGTGCCACCACGGAAACTAGCGGGGGGAACACAGATACGCAGTATTTT.

This rearrangement joins TRBV7-2 to TRBJ2-7, with 9 nucleotides matching TRBD2. The germline CDR1 and CDR2 sequences are SGHTA and FQGNSA. This CDR3 is 15 amino acids long. The trim removed 6 bases at V and 3 bases at J, leaving 9 bases unmatched. CDR3 coding DNA: TGTGCCAGCAGAGCGGGACTAGCCGGGATCTACGAGCAGTACTTC. This translates into CASRAGLAGIYEQYF.

V usage is TRBV6-6 and J usage is TRBJ2-7; 9 nucleotides agree with TRBD1. The CDR3 spans 14 residues. The germline gives CDR1 MNHNY, CDR2 SVGAGI (reference sequence). The trim removed 6 bases at V and 6 bases at J, leaving 9 bases unmatched. The CDR3 region is CASSPGTGFREQYF. The CDR3 DNA follows: TGTGCCAGCAGCCCAGGGACAGGGTTCCGCGAGCAGTACTTC.

The chain joins TRBV10-3 to TRBJ1-6; 7 nucleotides match TRBD1. Trimming cost V 0 bases and J 7 bases; bases outside gene matches: 3. Germline-derived CDR1 and CDR2 are ENHRY and SYGVKD. The CDR3 runs to 15 residues. CDR3 DNA sequence: TGTGCCATCAGTGAGTCTTACAGGGGCAATTCACCCCTCCACTTT. This translates into CAISESYRGNSPLHF.

V and J are TRBV7-2 and TRBJ1-6; D gene ambiguous. Germline CDR1 and CDR2: SGHTA and FQGNSA. Trimming left V 4 bases short and J 7 bases short, with 17 bases between. The CDR3 covers 16 residues. In DNA form, the CDR3 reads TGTGCCAGCAGCTCCGAAATGCGGGTTGAGAATTCACCCCTCCACTTT. Its protein is CASSSEMRVENSPLHF.

The V call is TRBV7-8, the J call TRBJ2-2; 7 bases match TRBD2. CDR3 length: 16 residues. Germline V gives CDR1 SGHVS, CDR2 FQNEAQ. The V segment lost 5 bases and the J segment 2 bases; nucleotides outside the gene matches: 8. In nucleotides, the CDR3 is TGTGCCAGCAGCCGCCGGGACTACCCCAACACCGGGGAGCTGTTTTTT. It specifies CASSRRDYPNTGELFF.

The gene calls are TRBV25-1 and TRBJ1-4, with 7 bases identical to TRBD1. The CDR3 length is 16 residues. The V gene's germline CDR1 is MGHDK and CDR2 SYGVNS. With V trimmed by 5 bases and J by 8 bases, 14 bases remained unmatched. As DNA, the CDR3 is TGTGCCAGCAGTTCTAATAGACAGGGTGTTCGGGAAAAACTGTTTTTT. Translating it yields CASSSNRQGVREKLFF.

This clone was recorded only once. This chain links TRBV4-1 with TRBJ2-4, with TRBD1 as a possible D gene (5 bases). V lost 4 bases, J lost 5 bases, and 9 bases lay in between. Germline CDR1 MGHRA, CDR2 YSYEKL. The CDR3 consists of 13 residues. In nucleotides, the CDR3 is TGCGCCAGCAGCCCCCTAGGGGAAAACATTCAGTACTTC. It translates to CASSPLGENIQYF.

The rearrangement links TRBV7-2 to TRBJ2-2; TRBD2 agrees at 7 bases. This CDR3 is 14 amino acids long. Germline CDR1 SGHTA, CDR2 FQGNSA. The V segment lost 1 base and the J segment 6 bases; nucleotides outside the gene matches: 2. As DNA, the CDR3 is TGTGCCAGCAGCTTAGTGGCGGGGGCCGGGGAGCTGTTTTTT. Protein product: CASSLVAGAGELFF. Variable domain in full (rest from reference TRBV7-2 and TRBJ2-2): GAGVSQSPSNKVTEKGKDVELRCDPISGHTALYWYRQSLGQGLEFLIYFQGNSAPDKSGLPSDRFSAERTGGSVSTLTIQRTQQEDSAVYLCASSLVAGAGELFFGEGSRLTVL.

The chain employs TRBV7-9 and TRBJ2-7, with D possibly being TRBD1 (6 bases). This CDR3 comprises 14 residues. The V and J ends lost 5 bases and 6 bases respectively, with 17 bases between them. Germline V CDR1 and CDR2: SEHNR, FQNEAQ (reference sequence). CDR3 nucleotides: TGTGCCAGCAGCCTGAGAGACAGGAGAGGCGAGCAGTACTTC. Translated: CASSLRDRRGEQYF.

The chain recombines TRBV28 with TRBJ2-2; 11 nucleotides match TRBD2. Germline trimming cut 5 bases from V and 7 bases from J; bases unmatched to any gene: 6. This CDR3 is built from 15 residues. Germline CDR1 MDHEN, CDR2 SYDVKM. The CDR3 reads CASSGTSGKYGELFF. CDR3 DNA: TGTGCCAGCAGTGGGACTAGCGGAAAGTACGGGGAGCTGTTTTTT.

The CDR3 region is CASSQVGTGLEKLFF. DNA for the CDR3: TGCGCCAGCAGCCAAGTCGGGACAGGCTTAGAAAAACTGTTTTTT. This chain uses TRBV4-1 with TRBJ1-4, with TRBD1 identical over 8 bases. The CDR3 contains 15 residues. Trimming at V came to 1 base and at J to 8 bases, leaving 6 bases not matched to a gene. Looked up from germline, CDR1 is MGHRA and CDR2 is YSYEKL.

The chain employs TRBV28 and TRBJ2-2; 8 nucleotides align to TRBD1. With V trimmed by 3 bases and J by 4 bases, 4 bases remained unmatched. The CDR3 consists of 15 residues. CDR1 is MDHEN, CDR2 SYDVKM, per germline. CDR3 region: CASSLQGALTGELFF. DNA for the CDR3: TGTGCCAGCAGTTTGCAGGGGGCGCTCACCGGGGAGCTGTTTTTT.

The CDR3 sequence: CASSSLLGTGPKEQYF. The DNA for the CDR3 is TGTGCCAGCAGCTCCCTATTAGGGACAGGTCCCAAGGAGCAGTACTTC. This chain joins TRBV7-8 and TRBJ2-7; the match to TRBD1 covers 8 bases. Germline V gene data show CDR1 as SGHVS and CDR2 as FQNEAQ. The CDR3 is 16 residues long. Germline trimming cut 4 bases from V and 7 bases from J; bases unmatched to any gene: 15.

For the CDR3, the DNA is TGCGCCAGCAGTCTATGGCCACAGGGGGCAGGGGGCTATGGCTACACCTTC. It specifies CASSLWPQGAGGYGYTF. This chain connects TRBV5-1 to TRBJ1-2; TRBD1 matches 9 bases. V gave up 5 bases and J gave up 4 bases; unmatched junction bases: 15. Germline V gene data show CDR1 as SGHRS and CDR2 as YFSETQ. This CDR3 spans 17 amino acids.

The count of this clone is one. The chain combines TRBV28 with TRBJ1-6; weak D call: TRBD1 (5 bases). The CDR3 extends over 15 amino acids. Germline V lookup: CDR1 MDHEN, CDR2 SYDVKM. V dropped 6 bases and J dropped 5 bases, with 14 bases sitting between them. CDR3 region: CASRATRVHNSPLHF. DNA for the CDR3: TGTGCCAGCAGGGCCACCAGGGTACATAATTCACCCCTCCACTTT.

The chain uses TRBV28 and TRBJ2-6, with D tentatively TRBD1 (5 bases). CDR3 length: 15 amino acids. V shed 5 bases and J shed 4 bases, with 12 bases lying between them. Germline V gene data show CDR1 as MDHEN and CDR2 as SYDVKM. CDR3 protein: CASSPRQRGANVLTF. In nucleotides, the CDR3 is TGTGCCAGCAGTCCCCGACAGAGAGGGGCCAACGTCCTGACTTTC.

The V call is TRBV2, the J call TRBJ1-1; D ambiguous. There are 14 residues in the CDR3. Between the trimmed V and J ends, which lost 6 bases and 0 bases, there was a span of 11 bases. CDR1 is SNHLY, CDR2 FYNNEI, per germline. DNA for the CDR3: TGTGCCAGCAGGCGCACAGATATGAACACTGAAGCTTTCTTT. It translates to CASRRTDMNTEAFF.

V usage is TRBV9 and J usage is TRBJ2-7; 11 nucleotides match TRBD2. Unmatched junction bases numbered 6, after V lost 4 bases and J lost 3 bases. Germline V gene sequence: CDR1 SGDLS, CDR2 YYNGEE. The CDR3 is 15 amino acids. The CDR3 loop reads CASSPTGTSGYEQYF. The DNA of the CDR3 is TGTGCCAGCAGCCCGACCGGGACTAGCGGCTACGAGCAGTACTTC.

This sequence joins TRBV19 and TRBJ1-1; TRBD1 matches 8 bases. Germline loops: CDR1 LNHDA, CDR2 SQIVND (reference sequence). With 6 bases clipped from V and 1 base from J, the junction kept 4 bases outside the gene matches. CDR3 size: 14 residues. CDR3 residues: CASRRQGSNTEAFF. In DNA form, the CDR3 reads TGTGCCAGTAGACGACAGGGGTCGAACACTGAAGCTTTCTTT.